Below, 30 T cell receptor beta chains from the same sample are listed, as sequenced in a study of cytomegalovirus exposure and HLA in healthy donors. A multiplex PCR was run with 60 Vbeta primers and 13 Jbeta primers. Method: immunoSEQ multiplex PCR; TCRdb's copy keeps in-frame clones and lacks some. This table holds under 150,000 clones, 75% to 85% found once. Sequencing used PBMCs. The source is a man aged 18 to 30 in good health and CMV-seronegative.

The chain has TRBV7-3 and TRBJ2-3; no reliable D call. Germline loops: CDR1 SGHTA, CDR2 FQGTGA. V was shortened by 1 base and J by 0 bases, with 5 bases between the two germline ends. The CDR3 spans 14 residues. CDR3 sequence reads: CASSLRPSTDTQYF. Written as DNA, the CDR3 is TGTGCCAGCAGCTTAAGGCCGAGCACAGATACGCAGTATTTT.

As concerns this clone: The conserved phenylalanine or tryptophan is not found at the CDR3 terminus, so this likely reflects a read error. In nucleotides, the CDR3 is TGTGCCAGCAGCCAAGAACGAGGGGGGGCCTATGGCTACACCCTC. Protein: CASSQERGGAYGYTL. The J gene is TRBJ1-2, the V gene TRBV7-9; weak D call: TRBD1 (6 bases). The CDR3 spans 15 residues. The V end was cut by 5 bases, the J end by 4 bases, with 17 bases between. Germline CDR1 SEHNR, CDR2 FQNEAQ (reference sequence).

This chain joins TRBV5-4 and TRBJ2-3; TRBD2 matches 8 bases. This CDR3 region has 17 residues. Germline CDR1 reads SGHNT; CDR2 reads YYREEE (reference sequence). V trimming: 0 bases; J trimming: 2 bases; junction bases outside the gene matches: 8. CDR3 in amino acids: CASSLGAGTRYTDTQYF. The CDR3 DNA is TGTGCCAGCAGCTTGGGGGCCGGGACTAGATACACAGATACGCAGTATTTT.

In its sample, this clone was seen once. V usage is TRBV11-2 and J usage is TRBJ2-5; tentative D call: TRBD2 (5 bases). With 5 bases removed from V and 5 bases from J, the gap between germline ends came to 15 bases. Germline lookup yields CDR1 SGHAT and CDR2 FQNNGV. This CDR3 region has 14 residues. The chain's CDR3 is CASSLPAPGETQYF. For the CDR3, the DNA is TGTGCCAGCAGCCTTCCTGCTCCGGGGGAGACCCAGTACTTC.

The chain recombines TRBV4-3 with TRBJ2-7, with D unresolved. The CDR3 runs 16 residues. The V gene lost 2 bases and the J gene lost 0 bases, with 14 bases spanning the gap. The germline CDR1 and CDR2 sequences are LGHNA and YSLEER. The CDR3 reads CASSQLTGSSSYEQYF. The CDR3 nucleotides are TGCGCCAGCAGCCAACTCACCGGGTCTTCCTCCTACGAGCAGTACTTC.

The rearrangement uses TRBV21-1 and TRBJ2-1; the table assigns TRBD2, which was not confirmed against the DNA. TRBV21-1 is deemed a pseudogene. The CDR3 is made up of 13 amino acids. The CDR3 DNA reads TGTGCCAGCAGCCCCTGGAGAGCAAATGAGCAGTTCTTC. Translating it yields CASSPWRANEQFF.

V and J are TRBV6-5 and TRBJ2-7, with D perhaps matching TRBD1 (6 bases). Germline loops: CDR1 MNHEY, CDR2 SVGAGI. The CDR3 is 12 amino acids. V shed 4 bases and J shed 5 bases, with 9 bases lying between them. The CDR3 bases are TGTGCCAGCAGTTCAGGGGTTGACGAGCAGTACGTC. It is translated as CASSSGVDEQYV.

This chain links TRBV4-1 with TRBJ2-1, with a possible D match to TRBD1 (6 bases). V was cut by 0 bases and J by 9 bases, with 27 bases left in between. The CDR3 loop spans 19 amino acids. From germline, CDR1 is MGHRA and CDR2 YSYEKL. The CDR3 bases are TGCGCCAGCAGCCAAGATCAGGGTAGGGCACAGGGAGTTCGGGGTGAGCAGTTCTTC. Translated, it gives CASSQDQGRAQGVRGEQFF.

V usage is TRBV6-5 and J usage is TRBJ1-1; no clear D. With 2 bases removed from V and 0 bases from J, the gap between germline ends came to 7 bases. Per germline, CDR1 MNHEY and CDR2 SVGAGI. This CDR3 spans 14 amino acids. CDR3 protein: CASSYERMNTEAFF. In DNA form, the CDR3 reads TGTGCCAGCAGTTACGAGCGAATGAACACTGAAGCTTTCTTT.

DNA for the CDR3: TGCGCCAGCAGCTTGGCAGTGAACTATGGCTACACCTTC. Amino acids: CASSLAVNYGYTF. The V call is TRBV5-1, the J call TRBJ1-2; no definite D call. The CDR3 is 13 amino acids. Germline-derived CDR1 and CDR2 are SGHRS and YFSETQ. V was clipped by 0 bases and J by 2 bases, with 5 bases between them. Full variable domain (remainder filled in from reference TRBV5-1 and TRBJ1-2): KAGVTQTPRYLIKTRGQQVTLSCSPISGHRSVSWYQQTPGQGLQFLFEYFSETQRNKGNFPGRFSGRQFSNSRSEMNVSTLELGDSALYLCASSLAVNYGYTFGSGTRLTVV.

The V and J genes are TRBV10-3 and TRBJ1-1; TRBD1 matches 7 bases. V gave up 0 bases and J gave up 3 bases; unmatched junction bases: 13. In germline, CDR1 is ENHRY, CDR2 SYGVKD. CDR3 length: 18 amino acids. For the CDR3, the DNA is TGTGCCATCAGTGAGTCGAAGATCGGACAGGCGATTTACACTGAAGCTTTCTTT. Amino acid sequence: CAISESKIGQAIYTEAFF.

CDR3 in amino acids: CASWGTGSYEQYF. The CDR3 DNA sequence: TGTGCCAGTTGGGGGACAGGATCCTACGAGCAGTACTTC. The chain carries TRBV28 and TRBJ2-7, with 8 bases lining up with TRBD1. V was pared by 9 bases and J by 1 base, with 5 bases of the junction left unmatched. The CDR3 spans 13 residues. In germline, CDR1 is MDHEN, CDR2 SYDVKM. The full variable domain, rest sourced from reference TRBV28 and TRBJ2-7, is DVKVTQSSRYLVKRTGEKVFLECVQDMDHENMFWYRQDPGLGLRLIYFSYDVKMKEKGDIPEGYSVSREKKERFSLILESASTNQTSMYLCASWGTGSYEQYFGPGTRLTVT.

The chain couples TRBV18 to TRBJ1-1; D perhaps matches TRBD1 (5 bases). This CDR3 is 17 amino acids long. The ends were cut back, 4 bases at V and 2 bases at J, with 20 bases in the middle. Germline values: CDR1 KGHSH, CDR2 LQKENI. Written as DNA, the CDR3 is TGTGCCAGCTCACACAGAAAAGACAGTACTGGAAACACTGAAGCTTTCTTT. Its translation: CASSHRKDSTGNTEAFF.

This clone showed up just once. The gene calls are TRBV7-9 and TRBJ2-1; 9 positions agree with TRBD2. Germline assignment: CDR1 SEHNR and CDR2 FQNEAQ (reference sequence). This CDR3 has 17 residues. With 1 base clipped from V and 4 bases from J, the junction kept 8 bases outside the gene matches. The CDR3 DNA reads TGTGCCAGCAGCTTAGGTGGAGGGGGACTAGCTTACAATGAGCAGTTCTTC. Amino acid sequence: CASSLGGGGLAYNEQFF.

The rearrangement uses TRBV30 and TRBJ1-5, with 7 bases aligning to TRBD1. The trim removed 3 bases at V and 2 bases at J, leaving 1 base unmatched. This CDR3 spans 13 amino acids. The germline V gene encodes CDR1 GTSNPN and CDR2 SVGIG (reference sequence). Here the CDR3 DNA reads TGTGCCTGGAGCACAGGGGGCAATCAGCCCCAGCATTTT. It is translated as CAWSTGGNQPQHF.

In the case of this clone: Other DNA sequences in this specimen translate into the identical CDR3. This chain uses TRBV6-1 with TRBJ2-6, with TRBD1 matching over 7 bases. This CDR3 region has 15 residues. V gave up 6 bases and J gave up 2 bases; unmatched junction bases: 4. Germline CDR1 and CDR2: MNHNS and SASEGT. CDR3 protein: CASRGQGAGANVLTF. In DNA, the CDR3 is TGTGCCAGCAGGGGTCAGGGGGCTGGGGCCAACGTCCTGACTTTC.

The chain employs TRBV5-5 and TRBJ2-7; perhaps TRBD1 as D (5 bases). This CDR3 is 15 amino acids long. Looked up from germline, CDR1 is SGHKS and CDR2 is YYEKEE (reference sequence). The germline V and J ends were trimmed by 2 bases and 3 bases, with 15 bases remaining between them. The chain's CDR3 is CASSLGPVGHYEQYV. CDR3 DNA: TGTGCCAGCAGCTTAGGCCCGGTCGGACACTACGAGCAGTACGTC.

In this sample, this clone turned up a few times. The chain is built from TRBV7-8 and TRBJ2-7, with D possibly matching TRBD1 (6 bases). Trimming removed 2 bases from V and 3 bases from J, with 11 bases in between. Per the germline V gene, CDR1 is SGHVS and CDR2 is FQNEAQ. The CDR3 has 14 amino acids. The CDR3 coding sequence is TGTGCCAGCAGCTTAAGGCAGGGGAACTACGAGCAGTACTTC. Translating it yields CASSLRQGNYEQYF.

This chain joins TRBV28 and TRBJ2-7; 13 bases agree with TRBD2. The CDR3 loop spans 21 amino acids. Trimming at V came to 3 bases and at J to 1 base, leaving 18 bases not matched to a gene. CDR1 and CDR2 (germline): MDHEN, SYDVKM. CDR3 in amino acids: CASSFFLFGTSGRGRSYEQYF. The CDR3 DNA sequence: TGTGCCAGCAGTTTTTTCTTGTTTGGTACTAGCGGGAGGGGAAGGTCCTACGAGCAGTACTTC.

The chain carries TRBV14 and TRBJ1-1, with 7 bases aligning to TRBD1. The CDR3 is 16 amino acids. Germline trimming cut 0 bases from V and 0 bases from J; bases unmatched to any gene: 4. Germline CDR1 and CDR2: SGHDN and FVKESK. The CDR3 loop is CASSQDWGQLNTEAFF. For the CDR3, the DNA is TGTGCCAGCAGCCAAGATTGGGGACAGTTGAACACTGAAGCTTTCTTT.

The chain employs TRBV7-2 and TRBJ1-1; D may be TRBD1 (5 bases). Per germline, CDR1 SGHTA and CDR2 FQGNSA. The CDR3 has 13 residues. Trimming took off 6 bases at V and 1 base at J, with 9 bases between the two ends. The CDR3 DNA sequence: TGTGCCAGCAGTCAGGGCCCGAACACTGAAGCTTTCTTT. It encodes CASSQGPNTEAFF.

A note on this clone: Other DNA sequences in this specimen translate into the identical CDR3. The chain employs TRBV6-6 and TRBJ2-7; TRBD2 agrees at 12 bases. The CDR3 totals 14 residues. Germline V gene sequence: CDR1 MNHNY, CDR2 SVGAGI (reference sequence). Trimming cost V 9 bases and J 3 bases; bases outside gene matches: 6. The CDR3 here is CASRVTSGSYEQYF. The CDR3 DNA reads as TGTGCCAGTAGGGTGACTAGCGGGAGCTACGAGCAGTACTTC.

The rearrangement uses TRBV28 and TRBJ1-1; possible D gene TRBD1, 5 bases. The V and J ends lost 3 bases and 5 bases respectively, with 13 bases between them. Looked up from germline, CDR1 is MDHEN and CDR2 is SYDVKM. The length of the CDR3 is 14 residues. The CDR3 protein is CASSFRGGSTEAFF. The CDR3 region has the DNA TGTGCCAGCAGTTTTAGGGGAGGATCGACTGAAGCTTTCTTT.

The chain uses TRBV14 and TRBJ1-1; TRBD1 matches 9 bases. The length of the CDR3 is 14 residues. Germline loops: CDR1 SGHDN, CDR2 FVKESK. Losses at the gene ends were 5 bases for V and 4 bases for J; bases not matched to a gene: 5. In DNA form, the CDR3 reads TGTGCCAGCAGCTCACAGGGGGCTGTCACTGAAGCTTTCTTT. Its protein is CASSSQGAVTEAFF.

The chain recombines TRBV7-2 with TRBJ2-2; possibly TRBD1 for D (6 bases). The CDR3 contains 15 residues. Germline V gene lookup returns CDR1 SGHTA and CDR2 FQGNSA. V was trimmed by 5 bases and J by 5 bases, leaving 15 bases between them. For the CDR3, the DNA is TGTGCCAGCAGCAAATCCGGGACACCGACCGGGGAGCTGTTTTTT. Amino acid sequence: CASSKSGTPTGELFF. Full variable domain (outside the CDR3, taken from reference TRBV7-2 and TRBJ2-2): GAGVSQSPSNKVTEKGKDVELRCDPISGHTALYWYRQSLGQGLEFLIYFQGNSAPDKSGLPSDRFSAERTGGSVSTLTIQRTQQEDSAVYLCASSKSGTPTGELFFGEGSRLTVL.

V and J are TRBV5-1 and TRBJ1-5; no definite D call. The germline V and J ends were trimmed by 4 bases and 3 bases, with 14 bases remaining between them. The CDR3 consists of 15 residues. CDR1 is SGHRS, CDR2 YFSETQ, per germline. The CDR3 is CASSQDSGNNQPQHF. The CDR3 region has the DNA TGCGCCAGCAGCCAGGACTCTGGGAACAATCAGCCCCAGCATTTT.

The chain links TRBV6-5 to TRBJ1-1, with TRBD1 identical over 9 bases. CDR1 is MNHEY, CDR2 SVGAGI, per germline. The CDR3 totals 16 residues. V was clipped by 4 bases and J by 1 base; unmatched bases: 7. The CDR3 coding sequence is TGTGCCAGCAGTTCCCCGTGGACAGGGGAGAACACTGAAGCTTTCTTT. It translates to CASSSPWTGENTEAFF.

V gene TRBV15 combines with J gene TRBJ2-7; 9 bases are a match to TRBD2. Looked up from germline, CDR1 is LNHNV and CDR2 is YYDKDF (reference sequence). V shed 1 base and J 1 base; nucleotides not matched to a gene: 5. There are 16 residues in the CDR3. The CDR3 bases are TGTGCCACCAGCAGAGGCAAGGCGGGAGGGTCCTACGAGCAGTACGTC. Amino acid sequence: CATSRGKAGGSYEQYV.

The V call is TRBV28, the J call TRBJ1-5, with D possibly being TRBD1 (5 bases). The CDR3 covers 15 residues. Germline V lookup: CDR1 MDHEN, CDR2 SYDVKM. V was cut by 6 bases and J by 1 base, with 13 bases left in between. This CDR3 reads CASSSPGGSNQPQHF. CDR3 sequence (DNA): TGTGCCAGCAGCTCCCCCGGGGGGAGCAATCAGCCCCAGCATTTT.

The chain employs TRBV19 and TRBJ1-2; 11 bases are shared with TRBD1. The CDR3 is made up of 15 amino acids. Germline CDR1 LNHDA, CDR2 SQIVND (reference sequence). The J segment lost 3 bases and the V segment lost 6 bases, leaving 6 bases of the junction unmatched. CDR3 region: CASRLGQGVDYGYTF. The CDR3 DNA reads as TGTGCCAGTAGGTTGGGACAGGGGGTAGACTATGGCTACACCTTC.